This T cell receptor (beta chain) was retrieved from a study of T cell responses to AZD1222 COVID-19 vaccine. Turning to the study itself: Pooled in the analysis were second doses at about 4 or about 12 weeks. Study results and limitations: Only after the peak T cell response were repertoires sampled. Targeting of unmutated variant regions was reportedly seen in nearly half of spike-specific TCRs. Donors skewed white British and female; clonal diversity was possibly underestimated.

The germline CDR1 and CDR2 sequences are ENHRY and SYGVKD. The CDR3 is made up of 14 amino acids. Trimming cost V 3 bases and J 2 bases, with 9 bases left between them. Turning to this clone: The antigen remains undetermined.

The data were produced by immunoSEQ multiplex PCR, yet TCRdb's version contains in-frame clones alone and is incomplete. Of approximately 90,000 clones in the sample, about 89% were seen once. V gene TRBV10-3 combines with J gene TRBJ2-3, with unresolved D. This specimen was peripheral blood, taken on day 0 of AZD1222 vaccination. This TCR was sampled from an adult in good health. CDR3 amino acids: CAISEAGITDTQYF. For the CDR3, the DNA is TGTGCCATCAGTGAAGCCGGAATCACAGATACGCAGTATTTT.